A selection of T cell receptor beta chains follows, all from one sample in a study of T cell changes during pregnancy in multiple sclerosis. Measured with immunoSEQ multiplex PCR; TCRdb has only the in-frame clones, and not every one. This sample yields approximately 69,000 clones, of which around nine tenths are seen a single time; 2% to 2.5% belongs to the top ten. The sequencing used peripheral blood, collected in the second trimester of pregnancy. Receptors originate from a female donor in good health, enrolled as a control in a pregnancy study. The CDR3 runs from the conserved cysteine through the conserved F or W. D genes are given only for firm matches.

CDR3 protein: CASSLEGDSNQPQHF; CDR3 DNA: TGCGCCAGCAGCTTGGAAGGGGATAGCAATCAGCCCCAGCATTTT; D gene: .; V gene: TRBV5-1; J gene: TRBJ1-5
CDR3 protein: CASRVQGHTEAFF; CDR3 DNA: TGTGCCAGCAGGGTACAGGGTCACACTGAAGCTTTCTTT; D gene: .; V gene: TRBV7-9; J gene: TRBJ1-1
CDR3 protein: CASSSTGGNQPQHF; CDR3 DNA: TGTGCCAGCAGTTCCACAGGGGGGAATCAGCCCCAGCATTTT; D gene: TRBD1; V gene: TRBV28; J gene: TRBJ1-5
CDR3 protein: CASSDRGRREQYF; CDR3 DNA: TGTGCCAGCAGTGACAGGGGGCGTAGAGAGCAGTACTTC; D gene: TRBD1; V gene: TRBV6-4; J gene: TRBJ2-7
CDR3 protein: CASSPRTGQLYEQYF; CDR3 DNA: TGTGCCAGCAGCCCCCGGACAGGACAATTATACGAGCAGTACTTC; D gene: TRBD1; V gene: TRBV7-9; J gene: TRBJ2-7
CDR3 protein: CASRRTDNSPLHF; CDR3 DNA: TGTGCCAGCAGAAGGACAGATAATTCACCCCTCCACTTT; D gene: .; V gene: TRBV6-1; J gene: TRBJ1-6
CDR3 protein: CASSLPGAPQETQYF; CDR3 DNA: TGTGCCAGCTCACTCCCGGGAGCCCCTCAAGAGACCCAGTACTTC; D gene: .; V gene: TRBV18; J gene: TRBJ2-5
CDR3 protein: CASSWDMRRETQYF; CDR3 DNA: TGTGCCAGCAGTTGGGACATGAGAAGAGAGACCCAGTACTTC; D gene: .; V gene: TRBV7-2; J gene: TRBJ2-5
CDR3 protein: CASSRGAGGGEQFF; CDR3 DNA: TGCGCCAGCAGCCGAGGGGCGGGGGGAGGTGAGCAGTTCTTC; D gene: TRBD2; V gene: TRBV4-1; J gene: TRBJ2-1
CDR3 protein: CASSFDRGYEQYF; CDR3 DNA: TGTGCCAGCAGTTTCGACAGGGGCTACGAGCAGTACTTC; D gene: TRBD1; V gene: TRBV27; J gene: TRBJ2-7